The next 5 T cell receptor beta chains were all read from a single sample in a study of cytomegalovirus exposure and HLA in healthy donors. PCR used 60 Vbeta primers and 13 Jbeta primers. TCRdb keeps only in-frame clones here, not all; method: immunoSEQ multiplex PCR. This repertoire shows 130,000 to 150,000 clones, roughly 80% found once; its top ten account for around 3.2%. Material: PBMCs. These receptors were taken from a male donor in good health and CMV-seronegative.

V usage is TRBV19 and J usage is TRBJ2-5; the D gene is possibly TRBD2 (6 bases). The germline CDR1 and CDR2 sequences are LNHDA and SQIVND (reference sequence). Between the trimmed V and J ends, which lost 3 bases and 5 bases, there was a span of 16 bases. This CDR3 region has 15 residues. In DNA, the CDR3 is TGTGCCAGTAGTATGAGTGAGAGACTAGGGGAGACCCAGTACTTC. Translated, it gives CASSMSERLGETQYF.

V gene TRBV5-4 combines with J gene TRBJ2-2; TRBD2 agrees at 12 bases. Looked up from germline, CDR1 is SGHNT and CDR2 is YYREEE (reference sequence). The ends lost 4 bases at V and 5 bases at J; junction bases unmatched: 12. The CDR3 contains 18 residues. CDR3 nucleotides: TGTGCCAGCAGCCCCGTGGGAGAGACTAGCGGGAGAACCGGGGAGCTGTTTTTT. This gives the protein CASSPVGETSGRTGELFF.

This chain joins TRBV7-8 and TRBJ1-2; the D gene is possibly TRBD1 (5 bases). Germline-derived CDR1 and CDR2 are SGHVS and FQNEAQ. The CDR3 is 16 residues long. V lost 4 bases and J lost 0, with 15 bases in between. This chain's CDR3 is CASSSQGPLANYGYTF. Here the CDR3 DNA reads TGTGCCAGCAGCTCCCAGGGCCCTTTAGCTAACTATGGCTACACCTTC.

V usage is TRBV29-1 and J usage is TRBJ1-1; a weak D match, TRBD1 (5 bases). The CDR3 runs 13 residues. Between the trimmed V and J ends, which lost 5 bases and 0 bases, there was a span of 10 bases. Germline values: CDR1 SQVTM, CDR2 ANQGSEA. CDR3 coding DNA: TGCAGCGTTCGCGGACACATGAACACTGAAGCTTTCTTT. Protein product: CSVRGHMNTEAFF.

The CDR3 DNA follows: TGTGCCAGCAGTGACCGGGGAATCGGAGAAGCTTTCTTT. It codes for CASSDRGIGEAFF. V and J are TRBV6-4 and TRBJ1-1, with D uncertain. Trimming removed 2 bases from V and 8 bases from J, with 12 bases in between. Germline V lookup: CDR1 MRHNA, CDR2 SNTAGT. This CDR3 region has 13 residues.